Sequencing of this T cell receptor (beta chain) was carried out in a study of sequential checkpoint blockade in melanoma. Study context: Patients were randomized 1:1 to nivolumab-then-ipilimumab or ipilimumab-then-nivolumab first-line. Maintenance nivolumab came after either treatment sequence.

Treatment described: randomized to nivolumab then ipilimumab (arm A) or the reverse (arm B). From thawed PBMCs, live CD3+CD8+ cells negative for CD19 and CD56 were sorted. The CDR3 contains 14 residues. Germline CDR1 SGHAT, CDR2 FQNNGV. Libraries were prepared by immunoSEQ multiplex PCR; TCRdb keeps only in-frame clonotypes and omits some of them. The data contain 15,000 to 20,000 clones, roughly 70% of them singletons. The J gene is TRBJ2-5, the V gene TRBV11-2, with 8 bases identical to TRBD2. With the DNA end fitting TRBJ2-7 better, the J assignment may be wrong. The sample in question was CD8+ T cells sorted from blood (inferred from file names), obtained from a patient given nivolumab and ipilimumab in sequence. The receptor was derived from a human donor with melanoma. The CDR3 spells CASIGGDSSYEQYF. The DNA of the CDR3 is TGTGCCAGCATCGGGGGGGATAGCTCCTACGAGCAGTACTTC.